This T cell receptor beta chain was sequenced during a study of shared clonotypes between healthy human individuals (dated by TCRdb to 2018 to 2021). In terms of the full investigation: The cohort included three men and a couple of women between 18 and 49 years of age. The study deeply sequenced blood TCR repertoires of five healthy adults to estimate repertoire size and the extent of clonotype sharing between individuals. Each donor's leukapheresis produced roughly between about 0.8 and 8.9 billion PBMCs. For each donor, CD4 naive and CD4 memory were each given three plates, CD8 naive was given two plates, and CD8 memory was given one plate. Different laboratories and diverse techniques were used to prepare libraries and sequence TCR repertoires, to increase sequencing depth and limit assay-specific biases. What the work shows at the level of the full study, not this receptor alone: Incomplete sequencing was indicated by rarefaction of sorted-subset datasets, despite the large sequencing depth. Sampling was restricted to blood, and TCR repertoires in tissues likely differ from the TCR repertoires found in blood. When a few donors were compared, the shared fraction of clonotypes was about 5.5% for naive CD4, roughly 3.4% for naive CD8, 2% to 2.5% for memory CD4, and under 0.5% for memory CD8. The genetic and exposure-history diversity represented was limited by the small number of donors. Pairwise subsampling led to the expectation that sequencing depth would affect the degree of clonotype sharing among donors. Compared with non-shared clonotypes, clonotypes shared by all four sorted-subset donors had higher generation probabilities. Larger estimated clonotype richness was generally found for naive subsets than for memory subsets.

As regards this clone: Its antigen is still unknown. Qualities for individual bases were not recorded, and no much larger clone is one base off.

Healthy HIV-negative adults with no recently reported acute infections or vaccinations were included as donors. Only Caucasian adults living in Nashville, Tennessee, USA were represented among the donors. CD4+ T cells were enriched through magnetic negative selection, after which naive cells were positively selected on CD45RA and the remaining negative fraction served as the memory subset. Blood was collected by leukapheresis, and PBMCs were isolated by Ficoll-Histopaque density gradient centrifugation and then cryopreserved in liquid nitrogen vapor phase. Analytical flow cytometry was used to check the purity and quantity of each magnetically sorted T cell population. From each sorted fraction, genomic DNA was isolated and quantified by UV absorbance on a Nanodrop 2000c. TCR CDR3 regions were amplified from genomic DNA by multiplex PCR using the deep immunoSEQ assay. Extracted genomic DNA from each cell subset was distributed evenly across all wells of several immunoSEQ 96-well plates, and each plate was treated as a replicate. For sorted subsets, each replicate PCR was loaded with 200 to 250 ng genomic DNA, equivalent to 25,000 to 35,000 T cell genomes. The purified libraries were quantified using a Qubit 3.0 fluorometer, sized with a Bioanalyzer 2100, and then quantified again using the KAPA Library Quantification kit. Every immunoSEQ 96-well plate was sequenced on a separate single-read 150-cycle Illumina NextSeq 550 flow cell. Processing in the source paper ran as follows. Because only junctional sequences without quality scores were contained in the immunoSEQ output, filtering matching that applied to full-length reads could not be performed. Sequences were annotated with PyIR, a Python wrapper for IgBLAST v1.9, using IMGT germline references to assign V/J genes and CDR3. Any read was removed if the V/J assignment was weak (E-value above 1e-6), the CDR3 was missing, or the read contained stop codons, out-of-frame junctions, or ambiguous translated residues. A V3J clonotype was defined by an identical inferred V gene, J gene, and CDR3 amino acid sequence. The percentage overlap between two repertoires was calculated by dividing the number of shared unique clonotypes by the size of the smaller repertoire. Richness of each repertoire was evaluated using RTK rarefaction, the Chao1 estimator, and Recon v2.1 estimates of unobserved clonotypes. OLGA was used to compute generation probabilities for all TCRbeta clonotypes that the gDNA method yielded from a few donors. Held by TCRdb, this immuneACCESS table contains in-frame sequences only and omits some clones. Under half of the omission traces to an unresolved V gene where checked; the cause of the rest is unknown. V and J calls and clone size are copied from that table; D and trimming were computed from the DNA. Across this sample there are approximately 1,500,000 clones, with approximately 96% seen only once. Of the sample, over 1% falls within the top ten clones.

V was cut back by 3 bases and J by 6 bases, leaving a gap of 19 bases between them. The CDR3 spans 16 residues, from the cysteine through the phenylalanine. The entry retains the CDR3 DNA only, 48 bases that are in frame from base 1. CDR1 and CDR2 are drawn from the germline V gene (reference sequence): SEHNR, FQNEAQ. In this chain, TRBV7-9 is recombined with TRBJ2-3; the D gene is unclear. The sample comprised naive CD4+ T cells sorted from blood. The label giving this sample's cell subset or site can be read as: CD45RA+ positively selected. This TCR was sampled from a man aged 30-40 years in good health. The nucleotide sequence reads as follows: TGTGCCAGCAGCTTGGCAGCCCGAGGCCACTGGGATACGCAGTATTTT. This codes for CASSLAARGHWDTQYF.